Sequencing of this TCR beta chain was carried out in a study of T cell responses to AZD1222 COVID-19 vaccine. Study conclusions and caveats: Across spike, vaccine-associated CD4 TCRs were found, dominant at 160-218 and 743-854.

This clone came up once. Antigen specificity is unknown. This CDR3 has 14 residues. The germline CDR1 and CDR2 sequences are MNHEY and SVGAGI. With V trimmed by 5 bases and J by 2 bases, 5 bases remained unmatched. Sequencing was performed with immunoSEQ multiplex PCR; in TCRdb, only in-frame clones are kept and a portion is missing. Altogether 100,000 to 150,000 clones are present, roughly 90% being singletons, with the ten largest covering 0.9% to 1.2%. The V gene is TRBV6-5, the J gene TRBJ2-5; 7 bases agree with TRBD1. The TCR was taken from an adult in good health. The sequencing here drew on peripheral blood, taken on day 0 of AZD1222 vaccination. CDR3 nucleotide sequence: TGTGCCAGCAGTAACCGACAGGGACAAGAGACCCAGTACTTC. Translation gives CASSNRQGQETQYF.